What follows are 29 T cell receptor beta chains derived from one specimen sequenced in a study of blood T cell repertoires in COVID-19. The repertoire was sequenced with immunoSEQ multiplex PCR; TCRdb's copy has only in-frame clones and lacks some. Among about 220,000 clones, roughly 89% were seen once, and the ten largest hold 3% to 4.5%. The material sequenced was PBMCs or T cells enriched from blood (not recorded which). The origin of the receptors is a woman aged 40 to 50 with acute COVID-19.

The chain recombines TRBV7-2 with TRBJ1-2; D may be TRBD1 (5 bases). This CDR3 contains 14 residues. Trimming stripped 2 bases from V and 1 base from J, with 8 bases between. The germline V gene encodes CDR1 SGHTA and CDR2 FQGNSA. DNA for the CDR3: TGTGCCAGCAGCTTAAGACAGCTTAACTATGGCTACACCTTC. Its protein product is CASSLRQLNYGYTF.

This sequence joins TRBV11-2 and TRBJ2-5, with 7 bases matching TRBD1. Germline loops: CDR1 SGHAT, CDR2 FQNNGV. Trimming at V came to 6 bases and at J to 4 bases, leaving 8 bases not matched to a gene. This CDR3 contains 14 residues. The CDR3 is CASSPTGRGETQYF. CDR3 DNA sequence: TGTGCCAGCAGTCCGACAGGGAGAGGAGAGACCCAGTACTTC.

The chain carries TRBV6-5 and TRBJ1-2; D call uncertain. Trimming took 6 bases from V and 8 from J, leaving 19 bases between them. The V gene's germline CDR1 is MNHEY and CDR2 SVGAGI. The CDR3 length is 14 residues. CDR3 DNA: TGTGCCAGCAGAGCGGGCCCGCCGACCTCCGGCTACACCTTC. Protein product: CASRAGPPTSGYTF.

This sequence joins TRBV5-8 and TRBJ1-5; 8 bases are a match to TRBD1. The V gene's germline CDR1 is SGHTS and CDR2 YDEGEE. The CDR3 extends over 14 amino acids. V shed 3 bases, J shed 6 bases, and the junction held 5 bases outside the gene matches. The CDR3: CASSYTGGIQPQHF. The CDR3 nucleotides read TGTGCCAGCAGCTATACAGGGGGAATTCAGCCCCAGCATTTT.

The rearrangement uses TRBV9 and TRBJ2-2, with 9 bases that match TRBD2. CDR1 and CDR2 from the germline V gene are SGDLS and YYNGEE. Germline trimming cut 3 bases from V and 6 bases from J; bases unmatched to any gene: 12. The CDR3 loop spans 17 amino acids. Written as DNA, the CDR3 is TGTGCCAGCAGCGACTCGAGGTGGGCTAGCGGGGCCGGGGAGCTGTTTTTT. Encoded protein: CASSDSRWASGAGELFF.

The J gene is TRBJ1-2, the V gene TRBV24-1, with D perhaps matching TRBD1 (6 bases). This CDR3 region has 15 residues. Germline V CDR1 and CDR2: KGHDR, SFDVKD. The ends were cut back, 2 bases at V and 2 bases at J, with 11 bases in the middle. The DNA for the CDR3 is TGTGCCACCAGTGATTCAACTACAGGGAACTATGGCTACACCTTC. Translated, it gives CATSDSTTGNYGYTF.

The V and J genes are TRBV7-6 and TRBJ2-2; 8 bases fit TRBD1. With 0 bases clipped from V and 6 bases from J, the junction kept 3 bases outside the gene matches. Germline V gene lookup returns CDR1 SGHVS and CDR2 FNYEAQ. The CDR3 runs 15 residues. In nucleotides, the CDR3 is TGTGCCAGCAGCTTAGCTCAGGGGGCGCCCGGGGAGCTGTTTTTT. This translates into CASSLAQGAPGELFF.

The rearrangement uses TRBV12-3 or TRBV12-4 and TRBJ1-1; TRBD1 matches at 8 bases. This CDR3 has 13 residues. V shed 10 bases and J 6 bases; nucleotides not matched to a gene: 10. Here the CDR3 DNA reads TGTGCCACCGTTGGACAGGGAAACCCTGAAGCTTTCTTT. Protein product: CATVGQGNPEAFF.

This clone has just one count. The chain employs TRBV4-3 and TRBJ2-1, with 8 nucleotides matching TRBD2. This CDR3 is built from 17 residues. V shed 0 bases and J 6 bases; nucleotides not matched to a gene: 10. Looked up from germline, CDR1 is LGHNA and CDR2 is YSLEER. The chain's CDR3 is CASSQDAGLVLGNEQFF. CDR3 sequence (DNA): TGCGCCAGCAGCCAAGATGCGGGACTAGTCTTAGGCAATGAGCAGTTCTTC.

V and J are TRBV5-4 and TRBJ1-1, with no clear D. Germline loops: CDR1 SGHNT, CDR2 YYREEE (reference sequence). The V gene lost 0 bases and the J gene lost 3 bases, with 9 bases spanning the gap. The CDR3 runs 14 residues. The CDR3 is CASSLDRRDTEAFF. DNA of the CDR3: TGTGCCAGCAGCTTGGACCGCCGAGACACTGAAGCTTTCTTT.

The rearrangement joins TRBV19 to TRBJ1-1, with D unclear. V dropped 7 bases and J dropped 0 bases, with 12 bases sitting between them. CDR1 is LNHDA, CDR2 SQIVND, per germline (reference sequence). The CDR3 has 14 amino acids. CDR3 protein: CASKSNGMNTEAFF. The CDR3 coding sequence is TGTGCCAGTAAATCGAACGGGATGAACACTGAAGCTTTCTTT.

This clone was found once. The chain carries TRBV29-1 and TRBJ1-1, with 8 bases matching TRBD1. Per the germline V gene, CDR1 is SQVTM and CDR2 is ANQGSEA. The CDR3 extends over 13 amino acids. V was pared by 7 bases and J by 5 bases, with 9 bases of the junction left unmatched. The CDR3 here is CSASTGAGTEAFF. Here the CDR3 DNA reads TGCAGCGCCTCGACAGGGGCGGGGACTGAAGCTTTCTTT. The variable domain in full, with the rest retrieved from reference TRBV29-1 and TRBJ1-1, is SAVISQKPSRDICQRGTSLTIQCQVDSQVTMMFWYRQQPGQSLTLIATANQGSEATYESGFVIDKFPISRPNLTFSTLTVSNMSPEDSSIYLCSASTGAGTEAFFGQGTRLTVV.

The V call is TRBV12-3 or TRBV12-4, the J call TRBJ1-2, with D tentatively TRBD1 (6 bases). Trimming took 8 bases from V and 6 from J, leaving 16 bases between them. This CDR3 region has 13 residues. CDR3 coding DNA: TGTGCCAGCGGGGAGGGGGGCTCTGATGGCTACACCTTC. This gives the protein CASGEGGSDGYTF.

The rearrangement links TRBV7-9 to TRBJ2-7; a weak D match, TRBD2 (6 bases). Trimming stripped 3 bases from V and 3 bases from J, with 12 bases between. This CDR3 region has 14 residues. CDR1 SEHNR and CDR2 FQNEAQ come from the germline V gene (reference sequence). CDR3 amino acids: CASSFPPGDYEQYF. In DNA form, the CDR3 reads TGTGCCAGCAGCTTCCCTCCGGGGGACTACGAGCAGTACTTC.

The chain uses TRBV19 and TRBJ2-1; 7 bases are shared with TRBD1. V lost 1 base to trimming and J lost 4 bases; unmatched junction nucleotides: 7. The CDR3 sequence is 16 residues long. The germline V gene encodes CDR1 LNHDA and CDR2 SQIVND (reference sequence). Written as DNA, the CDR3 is TGTGCCAGTAGTATAGGGTCGGGACAGCTATACAATGAGCAGTTCTTC. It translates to CASSIGSGQLYNEQFF.

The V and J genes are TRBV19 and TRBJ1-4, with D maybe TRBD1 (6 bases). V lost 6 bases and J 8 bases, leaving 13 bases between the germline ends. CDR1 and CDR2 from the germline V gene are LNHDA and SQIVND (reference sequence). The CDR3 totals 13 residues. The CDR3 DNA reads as TGTGCCAGTAGAGCCAGGGGTGGGGAAAAACTGTTTTTT. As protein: CASRARGGEKLFF.

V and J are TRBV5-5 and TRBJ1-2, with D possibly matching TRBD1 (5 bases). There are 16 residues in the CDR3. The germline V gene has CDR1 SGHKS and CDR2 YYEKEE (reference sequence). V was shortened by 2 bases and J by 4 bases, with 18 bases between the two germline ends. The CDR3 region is CASSLSSGDGLYGYTF. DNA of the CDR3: TGTGCCAGCAGCTTAAGTTCGGGGGATGGGCTCTATGGCTACACCTTC.

DNA of the CDR3: TGTGCCATCAGCGGGGACAGAAATCAGCCCCAGCATTTT. Protein product: CAISGDRNQPQHF. The chain employs TRBV10-3 and TRBJ1-5, with 7 bases fitting TRBD1. V lost 6 bases to trimming and J lost 4 bases; unmatched junction nucleotides: 3. From germline, CDR1 is ENHRY and CDR2 SYGVKD. This CDR3 region has 13 residues.

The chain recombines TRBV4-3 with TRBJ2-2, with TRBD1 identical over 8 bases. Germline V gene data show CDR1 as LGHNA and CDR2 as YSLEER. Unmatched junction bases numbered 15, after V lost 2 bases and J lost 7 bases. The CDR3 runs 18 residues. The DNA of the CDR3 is TGCGCCAGCAGCCAATATTCCTATCAGGGGGCCGGCGACGGGGAGCTGTTTTTT. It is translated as CASSQYSYQGAGDGELFF.

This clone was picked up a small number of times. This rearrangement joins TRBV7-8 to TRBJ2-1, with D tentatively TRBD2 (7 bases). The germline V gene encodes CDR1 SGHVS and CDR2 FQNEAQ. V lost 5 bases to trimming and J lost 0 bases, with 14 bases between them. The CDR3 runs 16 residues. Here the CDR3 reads CASSLGGGLSYNEQFF. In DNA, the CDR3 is TGTGCCAGCAGCCTAGGGGGGGGACTCTCCTACAATGAGCAGTTCTTC.

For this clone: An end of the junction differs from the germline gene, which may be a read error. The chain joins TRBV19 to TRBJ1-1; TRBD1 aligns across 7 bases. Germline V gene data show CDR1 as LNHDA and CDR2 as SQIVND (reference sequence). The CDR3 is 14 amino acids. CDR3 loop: CACRGQHMNTEAFF. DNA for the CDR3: TGTGCCTGTAGGGGGCAGCACATGAACACTGAAGCTTTCTTT.

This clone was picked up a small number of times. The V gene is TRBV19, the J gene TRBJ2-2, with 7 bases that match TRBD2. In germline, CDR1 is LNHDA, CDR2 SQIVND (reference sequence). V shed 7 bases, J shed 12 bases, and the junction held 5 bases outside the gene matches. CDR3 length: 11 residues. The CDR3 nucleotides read TGTGCCAGTAAGGGAGGGGTTAAGCTGTTTTTT. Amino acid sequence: CASKGGVKLFF.

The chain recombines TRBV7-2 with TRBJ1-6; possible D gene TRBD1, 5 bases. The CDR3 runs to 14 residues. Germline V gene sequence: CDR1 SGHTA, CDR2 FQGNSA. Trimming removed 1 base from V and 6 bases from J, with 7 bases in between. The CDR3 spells CASSLGQINSPLHF. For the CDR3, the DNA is TGTGCCAGCAGCTTAGGACAGATTAATTCACCCCTCCACTTT. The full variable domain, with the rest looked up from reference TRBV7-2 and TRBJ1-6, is GAGVSQSPSNKVTEKGKDVELRCDPISGHTALYWYRQSLGQGLEFLIYFQGNSAPDKSGLPSDRFSAERTGGSVSTLTIQRTQQEDSAVYLCASSLGQINSPLHFGNGTRLTVT.

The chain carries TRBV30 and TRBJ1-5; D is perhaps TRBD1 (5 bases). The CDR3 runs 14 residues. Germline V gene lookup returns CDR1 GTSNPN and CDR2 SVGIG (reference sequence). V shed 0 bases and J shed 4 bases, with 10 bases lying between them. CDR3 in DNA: TGTGCCTGGAGTGTAGGGCAGGGAAATCAGCCCCAGCATTTT. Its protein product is CAWSVGQGNQPQHF.

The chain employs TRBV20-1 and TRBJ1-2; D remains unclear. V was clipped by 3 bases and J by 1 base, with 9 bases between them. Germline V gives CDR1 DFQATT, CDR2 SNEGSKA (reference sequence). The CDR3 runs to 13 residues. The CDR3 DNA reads TGCAGTGCTAGTGGCAGCGATAACTATGGCTACACCTTC. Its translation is CSASGSDNYGYTF.

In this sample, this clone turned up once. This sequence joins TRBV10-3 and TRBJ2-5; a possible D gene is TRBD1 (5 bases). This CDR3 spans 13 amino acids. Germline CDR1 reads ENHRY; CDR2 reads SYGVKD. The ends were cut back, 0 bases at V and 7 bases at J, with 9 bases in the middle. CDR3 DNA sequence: TGTGCCATCAGTGAGTCGGTTCAGGGGACCCAGTACTTC. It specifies CAISESVQGTQYF.

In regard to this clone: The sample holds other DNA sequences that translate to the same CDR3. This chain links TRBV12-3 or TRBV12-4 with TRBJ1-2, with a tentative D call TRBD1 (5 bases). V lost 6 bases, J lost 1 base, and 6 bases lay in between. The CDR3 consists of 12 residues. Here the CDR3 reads CASSDSNYGYTF. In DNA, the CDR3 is TGTGCCAGCAGCGACAGTAACTATGGCTACACCTTC.

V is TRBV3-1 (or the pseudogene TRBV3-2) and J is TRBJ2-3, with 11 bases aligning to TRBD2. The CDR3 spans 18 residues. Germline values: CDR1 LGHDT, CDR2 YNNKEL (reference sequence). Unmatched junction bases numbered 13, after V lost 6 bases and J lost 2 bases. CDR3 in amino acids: CASSPSSGTSGNTDTQYF. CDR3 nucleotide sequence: TGTGCCAGCAGTCCATCATCCGGGACTAGCGGTAACACAGATACGCAGTATTTT.

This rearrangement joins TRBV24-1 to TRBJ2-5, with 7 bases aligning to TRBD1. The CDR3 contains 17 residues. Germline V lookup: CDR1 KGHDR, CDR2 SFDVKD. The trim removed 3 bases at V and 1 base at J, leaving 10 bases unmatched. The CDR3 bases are TGTGCCACCAGTGATACTGCAGGGGGATCGGCCCAAGAGACCCAGTACTTC. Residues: CATSDTAGGSAQETQYF.